A single sample is the source of the 19 T cell receptor beta chains below, sequenced in a study of CD8 T cells in Susac syndrome. cDNA came from roughly 0.53 to 1 ug RNA primed by random hexamers. TCRdb recomputed calls from the immunoSEQ multiplex PCR reads with MiXCR, one row per CDR3 protein. This table holds roughly 150,000 distinct CDR3 sequences, roughly 94% found once. Material: CD8+ T cells from PBMCs. Receptor source: a human donor with multiple sclerosis.

The rearrangement uses TRBV3-1 and TRBJ2-5; 11 bases map to TRBD2. CDR3 size: 16 residues. Germline CDR1 reads LGHDT; CDR2 reads YNNKEL (reference sequence). Losses at the gene ends were 3 bases for V and 4 bases for J; bases not matched to a gene: 7. The CDR3 coding sequence is TGTGCCAGCAGCCACAGGGCTAGCGGGGGGCTAGAGACCCAGTACTTC. Translated: CASSHRASGGLETQYF.

Only one count was recorded for this clonotype. The chain uses TRBV2 and TRBJ2-7, with 8 bases that match TRBD1. V trimming: 8 bases; J trimming: 0 bases; junction bases outside the gene matches: 6. From germline, CDR1 is SNHLY and CDR2 FYNNEI. The CDR3 sequence is 14 residues long. CDR3 loop: CASVWTGNSYEQYF. The DNA for the CDR3 is TGTGCCAGCGTTTGGACAGGGAACTCCTACGAGCAGTACTTC.

CDR3 in amino acids: CASSASTGYEQYF. The CDR3 nucleotides are TGTGCCAGCAGCGCCTCGACAGGGTACGAGCAGTACTTC. The V call is TRBV13, the J call TRBJ2-7, with TRBD1 matching 7 bases. The V segment lost 5 bases and the J segment 4 bases; nucleotides outside the gene matches: 5. Germline V lookup: CDR1 PRHDT, CDR2 FYEKMQ (reference sequence). CDR3 length: 13 residues.

CDR3 in amino acids: CASSFLGGSRGEAFF. CDR3 nucleotide sequence: TGTGCCAGCAGCTTTCTGGGCGGGAGTCGGGGTGAAGCTTTCTTT. The chain joins TRBV7-9 to TRBJ1-1; D gene unclear. The length of the CDR3 is 15 residues. Trimming left V 3 bases short and J 7 bases short, with 18 bases between. Germline V lookup: CDR1 SEHNR, CDR2 FQNEAQ (reference sequence).

This sequence joins TRBV20-1 and TRBJ1-2, with D possibly TRBD1 on 5 matching bases. Germline V gene sequence: CDR1 DFQATT, CDR2 SNEGSKA (reference sequence). This CDR3 has 15 residues. Trimming pared 0 bases from V and 9 bases from J, leaving 20 bases between. CDR3 region: CSARDMRGSEGRYTF. The CDR3 bases are TGCAGTGCTAGAGATATGAGGGGATCAGAGGGTCGCTACACCTTC.

J is TRBJ1-1 and V is TRBV5-1, with no clear D. The CDR3 is 14 residues long. CDR1 is SGHRS, CDR2 YFSETQ, per germline. Trimming left V 4 bases short and J 5 bases short, with 15 bases between. The CDR3 sequence is CASSEHRRGTEAFF. Written as DNA, the CDR3 is TGCGCCAGCAGCGAACATCGTCGGGGTACTGAAGCTTTCTTT. The variable domain in full, with the rest retrieved from reference TRBV5-1 and TRBJ1-1, is KAGVTQTPRYLIKTRGQQVTLSCSPISGHRSVSWYQQTPGQGLQFLFEYFSETQRNKGNFPGRFSGRQFSNSRSEMNVSTLELGDSALYLCASSEHRRGTEAFFGQGTRLTVV.

The chain combines TRBV14 with TRBJ2-3; no reliable D call. Trimming removed 0 bases at V and 0 bases at J, with 7 bases between. The germline gives CDR1 SGHDN, CDR2 FVKESK. This CDR3 has 15 amino acids. In DNA form, the CDR3 reads TGTGCCAGCAGCCAAGAACACCAAAGCACAGATACGCAGTATTTT. It encodes CASSQEHQSTDTQYF.

The chain employs TRBV27 and TRBJ2-6; D unclear. Germline CDR1 reads MNHEY; CDR2 reads SMNVEV (reference sequence). The CDR3 runs 14 residues. V was clipped by 5 bases and J by 4 bases, with 9 bases between them. The DNA for the CDR3 is TGTGCCAGCAGTCTCGGTCCCGGGGCCAACGTCCTGACTTTC. It encodes CASSLGPGANVLTF.

The chain uses TRBV24-1 and TRBJ2-7, with TRBD1 as a possible D gene (6 bases). Germline lookup yields CDR1 KGHDR and CDR2 SFDVKD. The length of the CDR3 is 15 residues. Trimming removed 2 bases at V and 4 bases at J, with 14 bases between. The CDR3 coding sequence is TGTGCCACCAGTGATTCTCGGGACAACCCTTACGAGCAGTACTTC. Translated, it gives CATSDSRDNPYEQYF.

The chain carries TRBV30 and TRBJ2-2, with 8 bases that match TRBD1. CDR3 length: 15 residues. Per the germline V gene, CDR1 is GTSNPN and CDR2 is SVGIG (reference sequence). V was clipped by 4 bases and J by 1 base; unmatched bases: 5. CDR3 in amino acids: CAWNQGAWNTGELFF. CDR3 bases: TGTGCCTGGAACCAGGGGGCTTGGAACACCGGGGAGCTGTTTTTT. The full variable domain, with the rest looked up from reference TRBV30 and TRBJ2-2, is SQTIHQWPATLVQPVGSPLSLECTVEGTSNPNLYWYRQAAGRGLQLLFYSVGIGQISSEVPQNLSASRPQDRQFILSSKKLLLSDSGFYLCAWNQGAWNTGELFFGEGSRLTVL.

The CDR3 bases are TGTGCCGGCCAGGGATGGGAGCAGTTCTTC. Its protein is CAGQGWEQFF. J is TRBJ2-1 and V is TRBV30; tentative D call: TRBD1 (5 bases). The CDR3 loop spans 10 amino acids. Trimming removed 8 bases from V and 10 bases from J, with 12 bases in between. Germline V gene sequence: CDR1 GTSNPN, CDR2 SVGIG (reference sequence).

This clonotype has only one observation. The chain uses TRBV20-1 and TRBJ1-5; no clear D. The V gene's germline CDR1 is DFQATT and CDR2 SNEGSKA (reference sequence). The CDR3 totals 15 residues. Trimming took 6 bases from V and 4 from J, leaving 19 bases between them. CDR3 in DNA: TGCAGTGCCGCCTCGAGGTGGGGTACAAATCAGCCCCAGCATTTT. Its protein is CSAASRWGTNQPQHF.

J is TRBJ2-7 and V is TRBV9; weak D call: TRBD1 (5 bases). V was trimmed by 5 bases and J by 0 bases, leaving 15 bases between them. Germline loops: CDR1 SGDLS, CDR2 YYNGEE. The CDR3 runs 15 residues. CDR3 sequence (DNA): TGTGCCAGCAGTCCCTCTGGGGCGAGCTCCTACGAGCAGTACTTC. Protein sequence: CASSPSGASSYEQYF.

The J gene is TRBJ2-7, the V gene TRBV7-9; 8 positions agree with TRBD1. The CDR3 is 16 residues long. CDR1 SEHNR and CDR2 FQNEAQ come from the germline V gene (reference sequence). V lost 3 bases, J lost 7 bases, and 14 bases stayed unmatched. The CDR3 region is CASSFKAGGFTWEQYF. The CDR3 DNA sequence: TGTGCCAGCAGCTTCAAGGCAGGGGGCTTTACGTGGGAGCAGTACTTC.

This chain joins TRBV15 and TRBJ1-1, with D uncertain. V lost 3 bases, J lost 4 bases, and 9 bases lay in between. This CDR3 spans 13 amino acids. Germline loops: CDR1 LNHNV, CDR2 YYDKDF (reference sequence). The CDR3 nucleotides read TGTGCCACCAGCAGGGGCGAAGTCACTGAAGCTTTCTTT. Residues: CATSRGEVTEAFF.

The V and J genes are TRBV9 and TRBJ2-1, with 12 positions matching TRBD2. The germline gives CDR1 SGDLS, CDR2 YYNGEE. The V and J ends lost 1 base and 8 bases, in that order; junction bases with no gene match: 10. There are 17 residues in the CDR3. The CDR3 region is CASSVRDRASGGDEQFF. The CDR3 DNA reads as TGTGCCAGCAGCGTAAGAGATAGGGCTAGCGGGGGGGATGAGCAGTTCTTC.

J is TRBJ1-1 and V is TRBV16; D unresolved. Trimming removed 4 bases at V and 7 bases at J, with 7 bases between. CDR1 and CDR2 (germline): KGHSY, FQNENV. This CDR3 is built from 11 residues. This chain's CDR3 is CASSPWGEAFF. The CDR3 nucleotides read TGTGCCAGCAGCCCGTGGGGTGAAGCTTTCTTT.

This chain links TRBV20-1 with TRBJ1-3; D might be TRBD1 (6 bases). This CDR3 contains 16 residues. Germline V gene sequence: CDR1 DFQATT, CDR2 SNEGSKA (reference sequence). The germline V and J ends were trimmed by 5 bases and 3 bases, with 20 bases remaining between them. The CDR3 coding sequence is TGCAGTGCTCGGGACAACCTGGAAAGATATGGAAACACCATATATTTT. Protein sequence: CSARDNLERYGNTIYF.

The chain has TRBV5-1 and TRBJ2-1; D unclear. Germline loops: CDR1 SGHRS, CDR2 YFSETQ. V was pared by 0 bases and J by 8 bases, with 6 bases between. The length of the CDR3 is 12 residues. The CDR3 loop is CASSLARHEQFF. The CDR3 DNA reads TGCGCCAGCAGCTTGGCTCGGCATGAGCAGTTCTTC.